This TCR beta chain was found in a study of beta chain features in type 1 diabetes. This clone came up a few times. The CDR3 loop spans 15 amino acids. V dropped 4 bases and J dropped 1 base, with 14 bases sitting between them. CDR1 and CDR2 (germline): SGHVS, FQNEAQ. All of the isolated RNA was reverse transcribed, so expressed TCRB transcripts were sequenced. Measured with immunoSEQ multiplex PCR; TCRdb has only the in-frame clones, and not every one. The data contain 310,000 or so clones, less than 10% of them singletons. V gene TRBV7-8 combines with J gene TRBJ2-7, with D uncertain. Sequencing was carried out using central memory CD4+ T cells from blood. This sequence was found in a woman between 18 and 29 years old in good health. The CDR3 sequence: CASSYLVGGSYEQYF. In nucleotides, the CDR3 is TGTGCCAGCAGCTACCTTGTTGGCGGATCCTACGAGCAGTACTTC.